One and the same sample provided the 26 T cell receptor beta chains below, sequenced in a study. From the RT-PCR reads, TCRdb called clonotypes with MiXCR, one entry per CDR3 protein. Here the sample spans about 680,000 distinct CDR3 sequences, 14% being singletons. The sample taken for sequencing was memory CD4+ T cells from blood. These receptors were taken from a female donor in good health, serving as a healthy control.

This clonotype was recorded at least ten times. The V and J genes are TRBV6-2 or TRBV6-3 and TRBJ2-1; D not resolved. The CDR3 covers 14 residues. Germline V gene sequence: CDR1 MNHEY, CDR2 SVGEGT. Trimming removed 6 bases at V and 7 bases at J, with 16 bases between. The CDR3 DNA sequence: TGTGCCAGCAGCTCTTACAGCCGACGGAATGAGCAGTTCTTC. Protein product: CASSSYSRRNEQFF.

There are a few counts of this clonotype. The V and J genes are TRBV4-3 and TRBJ2-2, with TRBD2 as a possible D gene (5 bases). V shed 0 bases and J shed 2 bases, with 10 bases lying between them. This CDR3 has 16 amino acids. Per the germline V gene, CDR1 is LGHNA and CDR2 is YSLEER. The DNA for the CDR3 is TGCGCCAGCAGCCAAGAAGTGGGAGTCAACACCGGGGAGCTGTTTTTT. This translates into CASSQEVGVNTGELFF.

The genes are TRBV7-3 and TRBJ2-7; perhaps TRBD2 as D (6 bases). V dropped 1 base and J dropped 2 bases, with 9 bases sitting between them. This CDR3 region has 14 residues. Germline V gives CDR1 SGHTA, CDR2 FQGTGA. As DNA, the CDR3 is TGTGCCAGCAGCTTAATGGGGGGACCCTACGAGCAGTACTTC. As protein: CASSLMGGPYEQYF.

This sequence joins TRBV5-8 and TRBJ1-6, with unresolved D. The CDR3 length is 14 residues. Germline CDR1 SGHTS, CDR2 YDEGEE. V was cut by 3 bases and J by 8 bases, with 12 bases left in between. CDR3 coding DNA: TGTGCCAGCAGCTCCTTTCGACGGGATTCACCCCTCCACTTT. Its translation: CASSSFRRDSPLHF.

Points on this clonotype: A read error is possible here, since a much larger clone lies one base away. The chain links TRBV9 to TRBJ2-5; 7 bases align to TRBD2. Trimming removed 2 bases from V and 2 bases from J; junction bases left unmatched: 6. The CDR3 spans 15 residues. Germline values: CDR1 SGDLS, CDR2 YYNGEE. CDR3 bases: TGTGCCAGCAGCGTGGGGGGGATGGATCAAGAGACCCAGTACTTC. This sequence encodes CASSVGGMDQETQYF.

This clonotype was picked up a small number of times. V gene TRBV5-1 combines with J gene TRBJ1-1, with TRBD1 matching over 7 bases. V lost 0 bases, J lost 5 bases, and 7 bases stayed unmatched. The CDR3 contains 15 residues. Germline values: CDR1 SGHRS, CDR2 YFSETQ. This CDR3 is CASSLGDSLRTEAFF. The CDR3 DNA reads TGCGCCAGCAGCTTGGGGGACAGTTTAAGAACTGAAGCTTTCTTT.

The V and J genes are TRBV3-1 and TRBJ2-1; tentative D call: TRBD1 (6 bases). The CDR3 has 15 amino acids. V was clipped by 4 bases and J by 8 bases, with 18 bases between them. Germline CDR1 reads LGHDT; CDR2 reads YNNKEL (reference sequence). CDR3 amino acids: CASSPGAISFDEQFF. In DNA form, the CDR3 reads TGTGCCAGCAGCCCAGGGGCGATCAGCTTCGATGAGCAGTTCTTC.

The J gene is TRBJ1-1, the V gene TRBV5-1; D not resolved. Germline lookup yields CDR1 SGHRS and CDR2 YFSETQ. V lost 2 bases, J lost 1 base, and 12 bases lay in between. CDR3 length: 15 residues. CDR3 sequence: CASSFAGKANTEAFF. Here the CDR3 DNA reads TGCGCCAGCAGCTTTGCTGGGAAGGCGAACACTGAAGCTTTCTTT.

This clonotype was seen only a few times. V gene TRBV7-9 combines with J gene TRBJ2-5; a possible D gene is TRBD1 (6 bases). The V gene's germline CDR1 is SEHNR and CDR2 FQNEAQ (reference sequence). With 1 base removed from V and 5 bases from J, the gap between germline ends came to 14 bases. The CDR3 has 15 amino acids. The CDR3 DNA follows: TGTGCCAGCAGCTTAGTGGTTTCAGGGGCCGAGACCCAGTACTTC. It codes for CASSLVVSGAETQYF.

This clonotype occurred many times. V is TRBV4-3 and J is TRBJ2-7; 9 bases line up with TRBD2. Per the germline V gene, CDR1 is LGHNA and CDR2 is YSLEER. J gave up 6 bases and V 0 bases, and 9 bases lay outside the gene matches. CDR3 length equals 16 residues. CDR3 region: CASSQDPVAGETEQYF. In DNA, the CDR3 is TGCGCCAGCAGCCAAGATCCGGTAGCGGGAGAGACCGAGCAGTACTTC.

The chain joins TRBV12-3 or TRBV12-4 to TRBJ1-3; the D gene is possibly TRBD1 (6 bases). Trimming took 7 bases from V and 0 from J, leaving 13 bases between them. CDR3 length: 15 residues. For the CDR3, the DNA is TGTGCCAGCAAGCGACAGGCGACCTCTGGAAACACCATATATTTT. Translated, it gives CASKRQATSGNTIYF.

This clonotype was observed many times. The chain is built from TRBV18 and TRBJ1-1; D is uncertain. Germline V CDR1 and CDR2: KGHSH, LQKENI. Deletions cut 6 bases from V and 4 bases from J, with 15 bases between. This CDR3 comprises 14 residues. CDR3 sequence (DNA): TGTGCCAGCTCCACGGCGGTGGGAACCACTGAAGCTTTCTTT. Its protein is CASSTAVGTTEAFF.

This clonotype was observed many times. The chain couples TRBV20-1 to TRBJ2-1, with D perhaps TRBD2 (5 bases). Between the trimmed V and J ends, which lost 1 base and 0 bases, there was a span of 19 bases. This CDR3 region has 18 residues. Germline-derived CDR1 and CDR2 are DFQATT and SNEGSKA (reference sequence). CDR3 DNA sequence: TGCAGTGCTAGAGGAGGCATGTGGTCGGGGAGCTCCTACAATGAGCAGTTCTTC. This encodes CSARGGMWSGSSYNEQFF.

The V and J genes are TRBV5-1 and TRBJ2-7, with a possible D match to TRBD2 (6 bases). Deletions cut 0 bases from V and 5 bases from J, with 12 bases between. Germline V gene lookup returns CDR1 SGHRS and CDR2 YFSETQ. The CDR3 totals 14 residues. As DNA, the CDR3 is TGCGCCAGCAGCTTGGGGGGGACTGGGGACGAGCAGTACTTC. Translating it yields CASSLGGTGDEQYF.

At least ten counts were recorded for this clonotype. The genes are TRBV29-1 and TRBJ2-7; weak D call: TRBD1 (6 bases). Per the germline V gene, CDR1 is SQVTM and CDR2 is ANQGSEA. The CDR3 sequence is 16 residues long. Between the trimmed V and J ends, which lost 0 bases and 0 bases, there was a span of 15 bases. As DNA, the CDR3 is TGCAGCGTTGAAGATCAGGGGCACCCGGGCTCCTACGAGCAGTACTTC. The encoded protein is CSVEDQGHPGSYEQYF.

This clonotype appeared a few times. The genes are TRBV7-3 and TRBJ2-5; 7 bases match TRBD1. Germline CDR1 and CDR2: SGHTA and FQGTGA. After removal of 2 bases from V and 5 bases from J, the junction contained 5 bases not matched to a gene. The CDR3 contains 14 residues. The CDR3 loop is CASSLEGATETQYF. For the CDR3, the DNA is TGTGCCAGCAGCTTAGAGGGGGCAACGGAGACCCAGTACTTC.

This clonotype was seen a few times. The V and J genes are TRBV7-2 and TRBJ2-5, with 15 bases aligning to TRBD2. V lost 0 bases and J lost 4; bases outside the gene matches: 6. Germline V CDR1 and CDR2: SGHTA, FQGNSA. The CDR3 contains 18 residues. CDR3 DNA: TGTGCCAGCAGCTTAGCTAGGACTAGCGGGAGGGCCGGAGAGACCCAGTACTTC. The encoded protein is CASSLARTSGRAGETQYF.

The chain has TRBV3-1 and TRBJ2-1; a possible D gene is TRBD2 (5 bases). CDR1 LGHDT and CDR2 YNNKEL come from the germline V gene (reference sequence). The CDR3 covers 15 residues. The V and J ends lost 7 bases and 7 bases respectively, with 20 bases between them. The CDR3 DNA is TGTGCCAGCACGTCAGGAGAGGGTGGTTGGAATGAGCAGTTCTTC. This codes for CASTSGEGGWNEQFF.

The table lists this clonotype with many counts. This chain uses TRBV5-6 with TRBJ1-2, with TRBD1 matching 8 bases. CDR3 length: 14 amino acids. Trimming took 0 bases from V and 6 from J; bases not matched to a gene: 4. CDR1 and CDR2 from the germline V gene are SGHDT and YYEEEE. The CDR3 is CASSLVTTGDGYTF. The DNA for the CDR3 is TGTGCCAGCAGCTTGGTAACGACAGGGGATGGCTACACCTTC.

This clonotype was counted many times. The chain employs TRBV27 and TRBJ2-3; 9 nucleotides agree with TRBD2. The CDR3 has 18 residues. Germline values: CDR1 MNHEY, CDR2 SMNVEV (reference sequence). Trimming cost V 5 bases and J 7 bases; bases outside gene matches: 19. The CDR3 DNA follows: TGTGCCAGCAGTACAGACCCCTCTGCGGGAGGGGTTTCAAATACGCAGTATTTT. Its translation: CASSTDPSAGGVSNTQYF.

The gene calls are TRBV5-8 and TRBJ1-2; D call uncertain. The CDR3 is 13 amino acids. Germline V gene data show CDR1 as SGHTS and CDR2 as YDEGEE. V lost 0 bases and J 3 bases, leaving 6 bases between the germline ends. Here the CDR3 DNA reads TGTGCCAGCAGCTTGGGACCCTACTATGGCTACACCTTC. It specifies CASSLGPYYGYTF. The whole variable domain, filled in from reference TRBV5-8 and TRBJ1-2, reads EAGVTQSPTHLIKTRGQQATLRCSPISGHTSVYWYQQALGLGLQFLLWYDEGEERNRGNFPPRFSGRQFPNYSSELNVNALELEDSALYLCASSLGPYYGYTFGSGTRLTVV.

This clonotype was seen many times. The CDR3: CASSLNSLLDEQFF. In nucleotides, the CDR3 is TGTGCCAGCAGCTTAAATTCCCTACTGGATGAGCAGTTCTTC. V gene TRBV7-7 combines with J gene TRBJ2-1; D unclear. This CDR3 spans 14 amino acids. Per germline, CDR1 SSHAT and CDR2 FNYEAQ (reference sequence). The ends were cut back, 2 bases at V and 8 bases at J, with 13 bases in the middle.

V gene TRBV4-3 combines with J gene TRBJ1-1, with 7 bases matching TRBD1. The CDR3 covers 18 residues. CDR1 and CDR2 from the germline V gene are LGHNA and YSLEER. Germline trimming cut 2 bases from V and 3 bases from J; bases unmatched to any gene: 15. CDR3 sequence reads: CASSQQRTGVGGDTEAFF. The CDR3 region has the DNA TGCGCCAGCAGCCAACAACGGACAGGCGTGGGGGGGGACACTGAAGCTTTCTTT.

This clonotype occurred many times. The chain employs TRBV4-2 and TRBJ2-1; no clear D gene. Looked up from germline, CDR1 is LGHNA and CDR2 is YNFKEQ. This CDR3 is 14 amino acids long. Deletions cut 0 bases from V and 8 bases from J, with 11 bases between. This chain's CDR3 is CASSQDPPGDEQFF. The CDR3 DNA reads TGTGCCAGCAGCCAAGACCCCCCGGGCGATGAGCAGTTCTTC.

This clonotype was counted a few times. The V and J genes are TRBV6-1 and TRBJ1-5; TRBD1 matches at 10 bases. The CDR3 has 15 residues. Trimming took 6 bases from V and 4 from J; bases not matched to a gene: 6. Germline V CDR1 and CDR2: MNHNS, SASEGT. The CDR3 sequence is CASRWGQGNNQPQHF. DNA for the CDR3: TGTGCCAGCAGGTGGGGACAGGGGAATAATCAGCCCCAGCATTTT.

This clonotype was recorded only once. This chain uses TRBV19 with TRBJ1-1, with D possibly matching TRBD1 (5 bases). CDR3 length equals 13 residues. The V end was cut by 6 bases, the J end by 5 bases, with 13 bases between. Germline V gene sequence: CDR1 LNHDA, CDR2 SQIVND (reference sequence). This chain's CDR3 is CASSARERTEAFF. Here the CDR3 DNA reads TGTGCCAGTAGCGCCAGGGAAAGGACTGAAGCTTTCTTT. The entire variable domain, with the rest obtained from reference TRBV19 and TRBJ1-1, is as follows: DGGITQSPKYLFRKEGQNVTLSCEQNLNHDAMYWYRQDPGQGLRLIYYSQIVNDFQKGDIAEGYSVSREKKESFPLTVTSAQKNPTAFYLCASSARERTEAFFGQGTRLTVV.